This entry lists 23 T cell receptor beta chains sequenced from one sample in a study of regulatory T cells in long-lasting Graves disease. Described time point: newly diagnosed GD, antithyroid drugs for less than 3 months. Following extraction of RNA from PBMCs, that RNA was used to make the TCR library. Investigators prepared the TCR beta libraries by applying iRepertoire HTBI primers and Arm-PCR of CDR3 regions. In TCRdb, the multiplex PCR reads were re-called with MiXCR into one record per CDR3 protein. The sample includes about 370,000 distinct CDR3 sequences, roughly 16% of them seen just once. The material was peripheral blood mononuclear cells (PBMCs), obtained at new diagnosis, from a patient treated with antithyroid drugs. The receptors originated from a female donor with Graves disease.

The genes are TRBV29-1 and TRBJ2-4; possible D gene TRBD2, 5 bases. CDR1 and CDR2 (germline): SQVTM, ANQGSEA. This CDR3 comprises 12 residues. The V and J ends lost 2 bases and 5 bases respectively, with 7 bases between them. The CDR3 loop is CSVESGENIQYF. CDR3 in DNA: TGCAGCGTTGAAAGCGGCGAAAACATTCAGTACTTC. The variable domain in full, completed from reference TRBV29-1 and TRBJ2-4, reads SAVISQKPSRDICQRGTSLTIQCQVDSQVTMMFWYRQQPGQSLTLIATANQGSEATYESGFVIDKFPISRPNLTFSTLTVSNMSPEDSSIYLCSVESGENIQYFGAGTRLSVL.

This clonotype appeared many times. The J gene is TRBJ2-1, the V gene TRBV4-3, with 7 bases aligning to TRBD2. The germline V gene encodes CDR1 LGHNA and CDR2 YSLEER. CDR3 size: 15 residues. The V gene end was trimmed by 3 bases and the J gene end by 0 bases; junction bases not matched to a gene: 2. The CDR3 spells CASSQGLYSYNEQFF. For the CDR3, the DNA is TGCGCCAGCAGCCAGGGACTATACTCCTACAATGAGCAGTTCTTC.

This clonotype showed up just a few times. The CDR3 sequence is CASSFTGYEQFF. DNA of the CDR3: TGCGCCAGCAGCTTCACAGGCTATGAGCAGTTCTTC. The chain carries TRBV5-1 and TRBJ2-1, with a weak D call TRBD1 (5 bases). CDR3 length equals 12 residues. Between the trimmed V and J ends, which lost 2 bases and 8 bases, there was a span of 8 bases. CDR1 and CDR2 (germline): SGHRS, YFSETQ.

This clonotype was found many times. The CDR3 nucleotides read TGTGCCAGCAGCATGGGGACAAGCTACAATGAGCAGTTCTTC. It yields the protein CASSMGTSYNEQFF. The chain has TRBV28 and TRBJ2-1, with a weak D call TRBD1 (6 bases). Trimming took 6 bases from V and 3 from J, leaving 12 bases between them. This CDR3 comprises 14 residues. CDR1 and CDR2 from the germline V gene are MDHEN and SYDVKM.

This clonotype was recorded at least ten times. The gene calls are TRBV9 and TRBJ1-2; no firm D call. This CDR3 region has 14 residues. Per germline, CDR1 SGDLS and CDR2 YYNGEE. The ends were cut back, 1 base at V and 5 bases at J, with 12 bases in the middle. The CDR3 spells CASSVSQATYGYTF. The CDR3 nucleotides read TGTGCCAGCAGCGTATCTCAGGCTACGTATGGCTACACCTTC. Full variable domain (missing parts from reference TRBV9 and TRBJ1-2): DSGVTQTPKHLITATGQRVTLRCSPRSGDLSVYWYQQSLDQGLQFLIQYYNGEERAKGNILERFSAQQFPDLHSELNLSSLELGDSALYFCASSVSQATYGYTFGSGTRLTVV.

This clonotype was counted at least ten times. The rearrangement joins TRBV10-3 to TRBJ1-5; unclear D gene. CDR3 size: 13 residues. V gave up 8 bases and J gave up 3 bases, with 11 bases separating them. Germline V gene data show CDR1 as ENHRY and CDR2 as SYGVKD. The CDR3 is CAIRTAHNQPQHF. The CDR3 DNA reads as TGTGCCATCCGGACCGCACACAATCAGCCCCAGCATTTT.

With regard to this clonotype: A much larger clone is a single base away; this may be a read error. The CDR3 protein is CASIGVTEAFF. CDR3 DNA: TGTGCCAGCATCGGGGTCACTGAAGCTTTCTTT. This chain links TRBV12-3 or TRBV12-4 with TRBJ1-1; no definite D call. This CDR3 comprises 11 residues. The V end lost 7 bases, the J end lost 4 bases, and 7 bases lay between the germline ends.

This clonotype was counted ten times or more. The chain is built from TRBV4-3 and TRBJ1-4; tentatively, D is TRBD1 (5 bases). CDR3 size: 15 residues. Germline CDR1 reads LGHNA; CDR2 reads YSLEER. Trimming took off 4 bases at V and 8 bases at J, with 17 bases between the two ends. The CDR3 DNA sequence: TGCGCCAGCAGCCGTCGACAGAATTTAAGGGAAAAACTGTTTTTT. It translates to CASSRRQNLREKLFF.

As regards this clonotype: It may be a read error: a sequence one base away is much more abundant. The chain links TRBV6-5 to TRBJ1-2, with TRBD1 matching over 7 bases. J lost 4 bases, V lost 4 bases, and 6 bases had no gene match. The CDR3 has 14 amino acids. The germline V gene encodes CDR1 MNHEY and CDR2 SVGAGI. The CDR3 nucleotides are TGTGCCAGCAGTTTAAGTACAGGGGTCTATGGCTACACCTTC. It codes for CASSLSTGVYGYTF.

The sample holds many counts of this clonotype. The J gene is TRBJ1-2, the V gene TRBV6-2 or TRBV6-3, with D possibly TRBD1 on 6 matching bases. V lost 2 bases and J 6 bases, leaving 16 bases between the germline ends. This CDR3 is built from 15 residues. Germline CDR1 is MNHEY and CDR2 is SVGEGT. The CDR3 DNA reads TGTGCCAGCAGTTACACCTCAGGGGATTGGGATGGCTACACCTTC. It is translated as CASSYTSGDWDGYTF.

V usage is TRBV10-3 and J usage is TRBJ1-3, with a tentative D call TRBD1 (5 bases). V lost 4 bases and J 4 bases, leaving 8 bases between the germline ends. The length of the CDR3 is 13 residues. Germline assignment: CDR1 ENHRY and CDR2 SYGVKD. Written as DNA, the CDR3 is TGTGCCATCAGTGGGGCAGGGGGAAACACCATATATTTT. Protein sequence: CAISGAGGNTIYF.

The V and J genes are TRBV2 and TRBJ2-1; 8 bases agree with TRBD1. The V gene's germline CDR1 is SNHLY and CDR2 FYNNEI. V dropped 5 bases and J dropped 6; count of bases not matched to a gene: 6. The length of the CDR3 is 14 residues. The CDR3 bases are TGTGCCAGCAGTAAGGACAGGGATGTCAATGAGCAGTTCTTC. Translated: CASSKDRDVNEQFF.

A word on this clonotype: A read error is possible here, since a much larger clone lies one base away. Given the absence of the conserved phenylalanine or tryptophan at the CDR3 end, a read error is likely. The chain employs TRBV30 and TRBJ2-7; D may be TRBD2 (5 bases). Germline CDR1 and CDR2: GTSNPN and SVGIG (reference sequence). This CDR3 contains 13 residues. The V end was cut by 1 base, the J end by 1 base, with 8 bases between. This CDR3 is CAWSGEGSYEQYS. The CDR3 DNA follows: TGTGCCTGGAGTGGAGAGGGTTCCTACGAGCAGTACTCC.

This clonotype was recorded many times. Here the CDR3 DNA reads TGCAGTGCTCAGAGGCATTCTAGCACAGATACGCAGTATTTT. Translation: CSAQRHSSTDTQYF. The chain joins TRBV20-1 to TRBJ2-3; D gene uncertain. Per germline, CDR1 DFQATT and CDR2 SNEGSKA (reference sequence). Trimming took 5 bases from V and 0 from J, leaving 12 bases between them. This CDR3 region has 14 residues.

In its sample, this clonotype was seen many times. Relative to the germline gene, one junction end is altered; a read error may explain this. The CDR3 sequence is CSARGDLVGSQVGTHF. The CDR3 DNA reads as TGCAGTGCTAGAGGGGACCTTGTAGGGTCCCAGGTCGGTACACATTTT. The chain links TRBV20-1 to TRBJ1-3, with a possible D match to TRBD1 (5 bases). The germline V gene has CDR1 DFQATT and CDR2 SNEGSKA (reference sequence). The CDR3 runs to 16 residues.

This clonotype occurred many times. This chain connects TRBV11-2 to TRBJ2-2, with D unresolved. CDR1 and CDR2 from the germline V gene are SGHAT and FQNNGV. The CDR3 extends over 11 amino acids. Trimming cost V 6 bases and J 6 bases, with 5 bases left between them. CDR3 nucleotide sequence: TGTGCCAGCAGTCCTCCCGGGGAGCTGTTTTTT. Translating gives CASSPPGELFF. Using reference TRBV11-2 and TRBJ2-2 for the parts outside the CDR3, the full variable domain is EAGVAQSPRYKIIEKRQSVAFWCNPISGHATLYWYQQILGQGPKLLIQFQNNGVVDDSQLPKDRFSAERLKGVDSTLKIQPAKLEDSAVYLCASSPPGELFFGEGSRLTVL.

The rearrangement uses TRBV20-1 and TRBJ2-2; 10 nucleotides agree with TRBD2. Germline loops: CDR1 DFQATT, CDR2 SNEGSKA (reference sequence). V lost 0 bases, J lost 7 bases, and 11 bases stayed unmatched. The length of the CDR3 is 17 residues. CDR3 coding DNA: TGCAGTGCTAGAGAAATATTTGCTAGCGGGAGAGGCGGGGAGCTGTTTTTT. Its translation is CSAREIFASGRGGELFF.

This clonotype was counted many times. The rearrangement joins TRBV6-1 to TRBJ2-1; 10 bases fit TRBD1. The CDR3 runs 17 residues. V was clipped by 7 bases and J by 6 bases; unmatched bases: 15. CDR1 and CDR2 from the germline V gene are MNHNS and SASEGT. CDR3 sequence (DNA): TGTGCCAGCAACCACGCCACCGGGACAGGGGCGGTCAATGAGCAGTTCTTC. It specifies CASNHATGTGAVNEQFF.

At least ten counts were recorded for this clonotype. The J gene is TRBJ1-1, the V gene TRBV5-6; the D is unclear. Germline V gene sequence: CDR1 SGHDT, CDR2 YYEEEE. There are 15 residues in the CDR3. V was cut by 0 bases and J by 0 bases, with 9 bases left in between. CDR3 loop: CASSLGWQLNTEAFF. DNA for the CDR3: TGTGCCAGCAGCTTGGGTTGGCAGTTGAACACTGAAGCTTTCTTT.

Many counts were recorded for this clonotype. The gene calls are TRBV2 and TRBJ2-1, with 10 positions matching TRBD2. V trimming: 3 bases; J trimming: 5 bases; junction bases outside the gene matches: 16. The CDR3 has 19 residues. The germline gives CDR1 SNHLY, CDR2 FYNNEI. The CDR3 coding sequence is TGTGCCAGCAGTGACCCAGAGGGGGGAGTAGCGGGGGGAAACAATGAGCAGTTCTTC. Protein product: CASSDPEGGVAGGNNEQFF.

This clonotype was detected many times. The rearrangement joins TRBV9 to TRBJ1-2; tentative D call: TRBD1 (5 bases). The CDR3 is 14 residues long. Trimming stripped 0 bases from V and 4 bases from J, with 10 bases between. CDR1 and CDR2 (germline): SGDLS, YYNGEE. The CDR3 bases are TGTGCCAGCAGCGTAGGTGGGACCCTCTATGGCTACACCTTC. Encoded protein: CASSVGGTLYGYTF.

With regard to this clonotype: No conserved phenylalanine or tryptophan is present at the end of the CDR3, so a read error is the likely explanation. V and J are TRBV4-3 and TRBJ1-1; TRBD1 matches 7 bases. Germline lookup yields CDR1 LGHNA and CDR2 YSLEER. The V and J ends lost 2 bases and 1 base, in that order; junction bases with no gene match: 4. The CDR3 contains 15 residues. In DNA form, the CDR3 reads TGCGCCAGCAGCCAAACAGGGACAGCGAACACTGAAGCTTTCTCT. Translating it yields CASSQTGTANTEAFS.

This clonotype was observed a few times. This sequence joins TRBV7-9 and TRBJ2-1; D gene uncertain. Trimming stripped 5 bases from V and 7 bases from J, with 15 bases between. Germline CDR1 reads SEHNR; CDR2 reads FQNEAQ (reference sequence). The CDR3 covers 14 residues. CDR3 sequence: CASSTNGFGNEQFF. CDR3 DNA: TGTGCCAGCAGCACAAACGGGTTCGGGAATGAGCAGTTCTTC.